The 6 T cell receptor beta chains listed next were all sequenced from one sample in a study of T cell responses to AZD1222 COVID-19 vaccine. Clones were sequenced by immunoSEQ multiplex PCR, and TCRdb holds only the in-frame ones, with some missing. The repertoire consists of some 140,000 clones, with more than 75% occurring once and the leading ten covering approximately 20%. Specimen: peripheral blood, collected on day 0 of AZD1222 vaccination. These receptor sequences come from an adult in good health.

J is TRBJ1-3 and V is TRBV9, with D possibly TRBD1 on 5 matching bases. Trimming shortened V by 0 bases and J by 4 bases, and 11 bases separated the two germline ends. The germline V gene encodes CDR1 SGDLS and CDR2 YYNGEE. This CDR3 is 15 amino acids long. The CDR3 nucleotides read TGTGCCAGCAGCGTAGAGGGCAGGGCGGGAAACACCATATATTTT. Protein product: CASSVEGRAGNTIYF.

The chain has TRBV4-1 and TRBJ1-4; D call uncertain. Germline V gives CDR1 MGHRA, CDR2 YSYEKL. The V gene lost 0 bases and the J gene lost 8 bases, with 19 bases spanning the gap. The CDR3 sequence is 17 residues long. Here the CDR3 DNA reads TGCGCCAGCAGCCAAGATATTAGGGCCGCTGACTGGGAAAAACTGTTTTTT. The encoded protein is CASSQDIRAADWEKLFF.

The chain joins TRBV12-5 to TRBJ1-5, with D perhaps matching TRBD1 (5 bases). Trimming stripped 7 bases from V and 1 base from J, with 14 bases between. The CDR3 has 15 residues. Per the germline V gene, CDR1 is LGHNT and CDR2 is FRNRAP. The CDR3 coding sequence is TGTGCTAGTGCTGCACAGGCGATGAGCAATCAGCCCCAGCATTTT. It encodes CASAAQAMSNQPQHF.

The chain joins TRBV3-1 (or the pseudogene TRBV3-2) to TRBJ1-2; 7 nucleotides line up with TRBD1. J lost 7 bases, V lost 3 bases, and 26 bases had no gene match. The CDR3 extends over 20 amino acids. The germline V gene has CDR1 LGHDT and CDR2 YNNKEL (reference sequence). CDR3 protein: CASSQLMDRIGGLEGIGYTF. As DNA, the CDR3 is TGTGCCAGCAGCCAGCTAATGGACAGGATTGGTGGGCTGGAAGGGATTGGCTACACCTTC.

The genes are TRBV3-1 (or the pseudogene TRBV3-2) and TRBJ1-2; 10 bases are shared with TRBD1. The V segment lost 3 bases and the J segment 8 bases; nucleotides outside the gene matches: 9. This CDR3 has 15 amino acids. Germline assignment: CDR1 LGHDT and CDR2 YNNKEL (reference sequence). The CDR3 region is CASSQDGTGVYGYTF. CDR3 DNA: TGTGCCAGCAGCCAGGACGGGACAGGGGTCTACGGCTACACCTTC.

V gene TRBV28 combines with J gene TRBJ1-4; TRBD1 agrees at 7 bases. From germline, CDR1 is MDHEN and CDR2 SYDVKM. The CDR3 totals 14 residues. The ends lost 4 bases at V and 10 bases at J; junction bases unmatched: 9. CDR3 amino acids: CASSSVTGWAKLFF. The CDR3 DNA reads as TGTGCCAGCAGTTCGGTGACAGGGTGGGCAAAACTGTTTTTT. Based on the CDR3 plus reference TRBV28 and TRBJ1-4, the full variable domain is DVKVTQSSRYLVKRTGEKVFLECVQDMDHENMFWYRQDPGLGLRLIYFSYDVKMKEKGDIPEGYSVSREKKERFSLILESASTNQTSMYLCASSSVTGWAKLFFGSGTQLSVL.